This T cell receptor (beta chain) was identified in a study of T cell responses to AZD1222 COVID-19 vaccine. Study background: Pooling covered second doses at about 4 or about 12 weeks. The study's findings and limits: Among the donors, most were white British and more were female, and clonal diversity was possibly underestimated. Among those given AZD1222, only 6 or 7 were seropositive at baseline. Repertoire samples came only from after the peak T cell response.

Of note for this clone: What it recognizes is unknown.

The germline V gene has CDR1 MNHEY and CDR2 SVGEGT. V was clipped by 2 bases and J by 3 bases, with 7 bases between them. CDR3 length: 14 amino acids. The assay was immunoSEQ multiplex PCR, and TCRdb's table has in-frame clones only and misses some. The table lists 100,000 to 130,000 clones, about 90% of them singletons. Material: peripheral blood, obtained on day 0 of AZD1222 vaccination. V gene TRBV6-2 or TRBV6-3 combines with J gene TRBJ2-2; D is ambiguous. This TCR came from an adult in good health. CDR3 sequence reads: CASSYNPDTGELFF. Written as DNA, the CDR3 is TGTGCCAGCAGTTACAACCCTGACACCGGGGAGCTGTTTTTT.